This is a list of T cell receptor beta chains from one sample in a study of blood T cell repertoires in COVID-19. Libraries were prepared by immunoSEQ multiplex PCR; TCRdb keeps only in-frame clonotypes and omits some of them. This table has about 260,000 clones, around nine tenths appearing once. The material sequenced was peripheral blood. These receptor sequences come from a woman between 55 and 75 years old with COVID-19, enrolled during active disease. Both conserved end residues are part of each CDR3. The D gene is left open where the match is weak. Expanded clones are given a class, and other clones once, few, many or no size at all.

clone_size | d_call | j_call | cdr3_length | v_call | cdr3_aa | cdr3_nt
- | - | TRBJ1-1 | 13 | TRBV19 | CASSANRDTEAFF | TGTGCCAGTAGCGCGAACAGGGACACTGAAGCTTTCTTT
- | TRBD2 | TRBJ2-5 | 16 | TRBV9 | CASSVLAGGPAETQYF | TGTGCCAGCAGCGTTTTAGCGGGAGGGCCTGCAGAGACCCAGTACTTC
- | - | TRBJ2-1 | 15 | TRBV10-3 | CAISAQETAHNEQFF | TGTGCCATCAGCGCTCAAGAAACCGCGCACAATGAGCAGTTCTTC
- | TRBD2 | TRBJ2-7 | 15 | TRBV7-2 | CASSSPGREFGEQYF | TGTGCCAGCAGCTCCCCGGGGCGGGAGTTTGGCGAGCAGTACTTC
- | - | TRBJ2-1 | 13 | TRBV19 | CASSITQLGEQFF | TGTGCCAGTAGTATAACCCAACTCGGGGAGCAGTTCTTC
- | - | TRBJ2-2 | 12 | TRBV29-1 | CSGQLGTGELFF | TGCAGCGGGCAGCTCGGGACCGGGGAGCTGTTTTTT
- | - | TRBJ1-5 | 14 | TRBV2 | CASSAGHVGQPQHF | TGTGCCAGCAGTGCGGGACACGTCGGGCAGCCCCAGCATTTT
- | - | TRBJ1-5 | 14 | TRBV3-1/TRBV3-2 | CASSQEGGGQPQHF | TGTGCCAGCAGCCAAGAGGGGGGGGGACAGCCCCAGCATTTT
- | TRBD1 | TRBJ2-1 | 13 | TRBV6-6 | CASSARQGHEQFF | TGTGCCAGCAGTGCCCGACAGGGCCATGAGCAGTTCTTC
- | - | TRBJ2-1 | 15 | TRBV27 | CASSFGGFSYNEQFF | TGTGCCAGCAGTTTCGGCGGGTTCTCCTACAATGAGCAGTTCTTC
- | - | TRBJ1-1 | 16 | TRBV30 | CAWRTRGGLMNTEAFF | TGTGCCTGGCGAACGAGGGGGGGCCTGATGAACACTGAAGCTTTCTTT
- | - | TRBJ1-2 | 13 | TRBV5-6 | CASSWGENYGYTF | TGTGCCAGCAGCTGGGGAGAAAACTATGGCTACACCTTC
- | TRBD1 | TRBJ1-6 | 16 | TRBV5-1 | CASSWTAGTGVSPLHF | TGCGCCAGCAGCTGGACCGCCGGGACAGGGGTATCACCCCTCCACTTT
- | - | TRBJ1-5 | 16 | TRBV27 | CASSLSPFSSNQPQHF | TGTGCCAGCAGTTTATCCCCTTTCTCTAGCAATCAGCCCCAGCATTTT
- | TRBD1 | TRBJ2-4 | 14 | TRBV6-5 | CASRPTGVGNIQYF | TGTGCCAGCAGACCAACAGGGGTTGGGAACATTCAGTACTTC
- | TRBD1 | TRBJ1-5 | 16 | TRBV10-3 | CATRFGTGGRDQPQHF | TGTGCCACCCGGTTTGGGACAGGGGGTAGGGATCAGCCCCAGCATTTT
- | TRBD1 | TRBJ2-1 | 14 | TRBV2 | CASSLQGLHNEQFF | TGTGCCAGCAGTTTACAGGGGTTACACAATGAGCAGTTCTTC
- | - | TRBJ1-6 | 17 | TRBV27 | CASSPAFGTRYNSPLHF | TGTGCCAGCAGTCCCGCCTTTGGGACAAGGTATAATTCACCCCTCCACTTT
few | - | TRBJ2-1 | 14 | TRBV10-3 | CAISDRMSYNEQFF | TGTGCCATCAGTGACAGGATGTCCTACAATGAGCAGTTCTTC
- | - | TRBJ2-3 | 18 | TRBV6-6 | CASSPKAFLPLATDTQYF | TGTGCCAGCAGTCCGAAAGCCTTCCTGCCCCTAGCGACAGATACGCAGTATTTT
- | - | TRBJ1-1 | 13 | TRBV29-1 | CSVGKRQVGEAFF | TGCAGCGTTGGGAAGAGACAGGTTGGAGAAGCTTTCTTT
- | TRBD1 | TRBJ1-2 | 13 | TRBV10-1 | CAERRTGGHGYTF | TGCGCCGAACGACGGACAGGGGGCCATGGCTACACCTTC
- | TRBD1 | TRBJ2-5 | 15 | TRBV5-1 | CASRTGTGVWETQYF | TGCGCCAGCAGAACCGGGACAGGGGTTTGGGAGACCCAGTACTTC
- | - | TRBJ2-3 | 16 | TRBV30 | CALSRDTGYYTDTQYF | TGTGCCTTAAGTCGGGACACCGGTTACTACACAGATACGCAGTATTTT
- | TRBD2 | TRBJ2-1 | 16 | TRBV5-6 | CASSLSSGSSIGEQFF | TGTGCCAGCAGCTTGTCAAGCGGGAGCTCAATCGGGGAGCAGTTCTTC
- | - | TRBJ1-2 | 13 | TRBV18 | CASSPDSWDGYTF | TGTGCCAGCTCACCGGACAGTTGGGATGGCTACACCTTC
- | - | TRBJ1-2 | 14 | TRBV4-1 | CASSQVRQAGGYTF | TGCGCCAGCAGCCAAGTCAGACAGGCCGGGGGCTACACCTTC
- | TRBD2 | TRBJ2-1 | 16 | TRBV4-3 | CASSQEGSARGDEQFF | TGCGCCAGCAGCCAAGAGGGGTCAGCGCGGGGGGATGAGCAGTTCTTC
- | TRBD1 | TRBJ2-3 | 15 | TRBV28 | CASRPSGQDTDTQYF | TGTGCCAGCAGACCCTCGGGACAGGACACAGATACGCAGTATTTT
- | - | TRBJ2-2 | 14 | TRBV30 | CAWSSGPDTGELFF | TGTGCCTGGAGTTCAGGGCCTGACACCGGGGAGCTGTTTTTT
- | TRBD1 | TRBJ1-2 | 14 | TRBV30 | CAWSVLAGGNGYTF | TGTGCCTGGAGTGTACTTGCAGGGGGCAATGGCTACACCTTC
once | TRBD1 | TRBJ2-1 | 16 | TRBV6-2/TRBV6-3 | CASSSRTGASYNEQFF | TGTGCCAGCAGTAGTCGGACAGGGGCTTCCTACAATGAGCAGTTCTTC
- | - | TRBJ2-1 | 13 | TRBV11-2 | CASSFQSYNEQFF | TGTGCCAGCAGCTTTCAATCCTACAATGAGCAGTTCTTC
- | TRBD1 | TRBJ2-3 | 14 | TRBV5-1 | CASRRQGTADTQYF | TGCGCCAGCCGCCGACAGGGAACAGCGGATACGCAGTATTTT
- | TRBD1 | TRBJ1-1 | 14 | TRBV11-3 | CASSSGTVNTEAFF | TGTGCCAGCAGCTCCGGGACAGTTAACACTGAAGCTTTCTTT
- | TRBD2 | TRBJ2-5 | 15 | TRBV5-4 | CASSLESGRAKTQYF | TGTGCCAGCAGCTTGGAGAGCGGGAGGGCAAAGACCCAGTACTTC
- | - | TRBJ1-2 | 13 | TRBV12-3/TRBV12-4 | CASSRRGNYGYTF | TGTGCCAGCAGCCGCCGGGGTAATTATGGCTACACCTTC
- | TRBD1 | TRBJ2-5 | 15 | TRBV7-6 | CASSLAGQGQETQYF | TGTGCCAGCAGCTTAGCCGGACAGGGTCAAGAGACCCAGTACTTC
- | - | TRBJ1-6 | 15 | TRBV6-1 | CASSEGSTPGSPLHF | TGTGCCAGCAGTGAAGGCAGCACCCCGGGTTCACCCCTCCACTTT
- | TRBD1 | TRBJ1-2 | 14 | TRBV11-2 | CASTSPRDSHGYTF | TGTGCCAGCACCTCCCCCCGGGACAGTCATGGCTACACCTTC
- | TRBD2 | TRBJ2-1 | 19 | TRBV3-1/TRBV3-2 | CASSQDLGSGGSSYNEQFF | TGTGCCAGCAGCCAAGATCTTGGTAGCGGGGGGAGCTCCTACAATGAGCAGTTCTTC
- | TRBD2 | TRBJ2-4 | 20 | TRBV6-2/TRBV6-3 | CASSYRPRYSGGYAKNIQYF | TGTGCCAGCAGTTACAGGCCACGGTACTCGGGAGGGTATGCCAAAAACATTCAGTACTTC
- | TRBD1 | TRBJ1-5 | 17 | TRBV30 | CAWAGQGFISSNQPQHF | TGTGCCTGGGCGGGACAGGGCTTCATCAGTAGCAATCAGCCCCAGCATTTT
- | TRBD1 | TRBJ2-1 | 15 | TRBV6-5 | CASSKIGGGYNEQFF | TGTGCCAGCAGCAAAATAGGGGGCGGGTACAATGAGCAGTTCTTC
- | TRBD1 | TRBJ2-2 | 16 | TRBV7-2 | CASNIPGTANTGELFF | TGTGCCAGCAACATCCCCGGGACAGCGAACACCGGGGAGCTGTTTTTT
- | TRBD1 | TRBJ2-7 | 14 | TRBV5-1 | CASSLGQGFHEQYF | TGCGCCAGCAGCTTGGGACAGGGTTTCCACGAGCAGTACTTC
- | - | TRBJ1-1 | 11 | TRBV20-1 | CSASPGIEAFF | TGCAGTGCTAGCCCAGGGATTGAAGCTTTCTTT
- | - | TRBJ1-5 | 13 | TRBV30 | CAWTPGGDQPQHF | TGTGCCTGGACCCCGGGGGGGGATCAGCCCCAGCATTTT
- | TRBD1 | TRBJ1-2 | 17 | TRBV4-1 | CASSQDLPGQGPYGYTF | TGCGCCAGCAGCCAAGATCTGCCGGGACAGGGACCATATGGCTACACCTTC
- | TRBD2 | TRBJ2-1 | 16 | TRBV4-1 | CASSQSGTSTYNEQFF | TGCGCCAGCAGCCAGTCCGGGACTAGCACCTACAATGAGCAGTTCTTC
- | - | TRBJ1-1 | 15 | TRBV20-1 | CSASKGRGGDTEAFF | TGCAGTGCTAGTAAGGGCAGGGGAGGGGACACTGAAGCTTTCTTT
- | TRBD1 | TRBJ2-2 | 15 | TRBV28 | CASSLDRGRTGELFF | TGTGCCAGCAGTTTGGACAGGGGGCGAACCGGGGAGCTGTTTTTT
- | - | TRBJ1-1 | 11 | TRBV12-3/TRBV12-4 | CASSSRTEAFF | TGTGCCAGCAGTTCCCGCACTGAAGCTTTCTTT